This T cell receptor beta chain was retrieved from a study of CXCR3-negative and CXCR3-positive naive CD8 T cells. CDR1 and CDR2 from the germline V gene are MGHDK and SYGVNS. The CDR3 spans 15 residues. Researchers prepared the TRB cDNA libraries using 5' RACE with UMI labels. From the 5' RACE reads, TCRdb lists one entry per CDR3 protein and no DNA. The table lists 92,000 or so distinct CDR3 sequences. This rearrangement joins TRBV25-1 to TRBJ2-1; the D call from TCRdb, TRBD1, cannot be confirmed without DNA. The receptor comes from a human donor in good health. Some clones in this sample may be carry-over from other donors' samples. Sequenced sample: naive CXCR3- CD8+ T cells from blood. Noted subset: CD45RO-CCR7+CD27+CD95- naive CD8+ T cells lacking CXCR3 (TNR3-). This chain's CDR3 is CASSDGGSLYNEQFF.